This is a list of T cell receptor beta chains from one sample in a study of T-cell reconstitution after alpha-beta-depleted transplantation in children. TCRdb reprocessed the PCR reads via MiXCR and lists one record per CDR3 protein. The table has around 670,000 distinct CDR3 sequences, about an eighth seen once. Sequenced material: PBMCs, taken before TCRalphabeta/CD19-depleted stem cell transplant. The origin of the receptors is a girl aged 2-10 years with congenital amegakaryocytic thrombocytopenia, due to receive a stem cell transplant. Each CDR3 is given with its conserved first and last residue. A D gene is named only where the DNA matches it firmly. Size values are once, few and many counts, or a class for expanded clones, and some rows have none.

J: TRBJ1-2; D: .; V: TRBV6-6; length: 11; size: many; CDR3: CASSDDYGYTF; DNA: TGTGCCAGCAGCGACGACTATGGCTACACCTTC
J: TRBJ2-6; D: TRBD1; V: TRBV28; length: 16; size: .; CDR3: CASIDREITGANVLTF; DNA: TGTGCCAGCATCGACAGGGAAATTACTGGGGCCAACGTCCTGACTTTC
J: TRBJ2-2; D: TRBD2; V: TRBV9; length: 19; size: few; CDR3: CASSIYPGLAGVGTGELFF; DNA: TGTGCCAGCAGCATTTATCCGGGACTAGCGGGAGTCGGCACCGGGGAGCTGTTTTTT
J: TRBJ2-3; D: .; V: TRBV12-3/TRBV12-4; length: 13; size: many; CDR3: CASSLAGEDTQYF; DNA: TGTGCCAGCAGTTTGGCAGGGGAAGATACGCAGTATTTT
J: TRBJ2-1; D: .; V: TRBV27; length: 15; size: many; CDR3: CASSPEGGGGNEQFF; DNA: TGTGCCAGCAGTCCCGAGGGGGGCGGAGGCAATGAGCAGTTCTTC
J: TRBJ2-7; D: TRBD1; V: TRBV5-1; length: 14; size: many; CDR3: CASSRTGNRLEQYF; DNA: TGCGCCAGCAGCCGGACAGGGAATCGGCTCGAGCAGTACTTC
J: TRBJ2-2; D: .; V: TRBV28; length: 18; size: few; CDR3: CASSFLWGREVNTGELFF; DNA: TGTGCCAGCAGTTTCCTCTGGGGGCGTGAAGTTAACACCGGGGAGCTGTTTTTT
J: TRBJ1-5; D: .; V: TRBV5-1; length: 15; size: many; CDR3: CASSLDGNSNQPQHF; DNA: TGCGCCAGCAGCTTGGACGGGAATAGCAATCAGCCCCAGCATTTT
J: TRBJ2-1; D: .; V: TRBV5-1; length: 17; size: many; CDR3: CASSLNQGPYSYNEQFF; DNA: TGCGCCAGCAGCTTGAATCAAGGCCCATACTCCTACAATGAGCAGTTCTTC
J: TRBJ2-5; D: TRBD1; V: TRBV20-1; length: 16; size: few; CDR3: CSARDRDSLYQETQYF; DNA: TGCAGTGCTAGAGACCGGGACAGCCTGTACCAAGAGACCCAGTACTTC
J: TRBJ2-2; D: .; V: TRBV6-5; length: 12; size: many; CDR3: CASSYSAGELFF; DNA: TGTGCCAGCAGTTACTCTGCCGGGGAGCTGTTTTTT
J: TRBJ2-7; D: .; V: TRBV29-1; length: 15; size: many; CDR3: CSVESSQGLTYEQYF; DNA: TGCAGCGTTGAGAGTTCTCAGGGGCTTACCTACGAGCAGTACTTC
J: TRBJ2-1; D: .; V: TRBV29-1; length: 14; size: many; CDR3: CSPGQPTEPNEQFF; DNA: TGCAGCCCCGGCCAGCCCACGGAACCCAATGAGCAGTTCTTC
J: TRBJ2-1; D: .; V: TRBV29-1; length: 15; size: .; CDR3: CSVPSGEVPNNEQFF; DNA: TGCAGCGTTCCCTCGGGGGAGGTCCCTAACAATGAGCAGTTCTTC
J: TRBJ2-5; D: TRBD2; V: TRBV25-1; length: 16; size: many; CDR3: CASSEFGLAVKETQYF; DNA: TGTGCCAGCAGTGAGTTTGGACTAGCGGTCAAAGAGACCCAGTACTTC
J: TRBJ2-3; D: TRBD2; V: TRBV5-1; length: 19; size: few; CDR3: CASSTGAWGLAGDTDTQYF; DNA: TGCGCCAGCAGCACGGGGGCTTGGGGACTAGCGGGAGACACAGATACGCAGTATTTT
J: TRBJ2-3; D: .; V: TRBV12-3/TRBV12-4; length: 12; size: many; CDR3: CASGPSTDTQYF; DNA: TGTGCCAGCGGACCAAGCACAGATACGCAGTATTTT
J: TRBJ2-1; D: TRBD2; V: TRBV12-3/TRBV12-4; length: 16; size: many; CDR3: CASSFGSGRLYNEQFF; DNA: TGTGCCAGCAGTTTCGGTAGCGGGAGACTTTACAATGAGCAGTTCTTC
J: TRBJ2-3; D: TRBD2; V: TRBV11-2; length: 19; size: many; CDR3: CASSLQVQGLAGSTDTQYF; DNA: TGTGCCAGCAGCTTACAAGTCCAGGGACTAGCGGGGAGCACAGATACGCAGTATTTT
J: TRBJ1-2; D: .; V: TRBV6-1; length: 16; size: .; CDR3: CASRKPPDRANYGYTF; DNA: TGTGCCAGCAGAAAGCCGCCGGACAGAGCTAACTATGGCTACACCTTC
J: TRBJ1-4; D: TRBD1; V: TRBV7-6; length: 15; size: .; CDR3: CASSPLERGQEKLFF; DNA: TGTGCCAGCAGCCCCCTGGAGAGGGGGCAGGAAAAACTGTTTTTT
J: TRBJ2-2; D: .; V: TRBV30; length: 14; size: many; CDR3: CAWSGAGPTGELFF; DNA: TGTGCCTGGAGTGGGGCAGGCCCGACCGGGGAGCTGTTTTTT
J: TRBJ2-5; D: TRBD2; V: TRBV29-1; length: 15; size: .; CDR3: CSVERGPGLGETQYF; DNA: TGCAGCGTTGAAAGGGGACCGGGACTAGGGGAGACCCAGTACTTC
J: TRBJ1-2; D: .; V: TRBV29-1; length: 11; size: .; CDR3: CSVGGGAGHTF; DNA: .
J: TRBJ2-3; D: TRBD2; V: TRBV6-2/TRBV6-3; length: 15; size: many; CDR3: CASSRLAGVPDTQYF; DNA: TGTGCCAGCAGCCGACTAGCGGGAGTCCCAGATACGCAGTATTTT
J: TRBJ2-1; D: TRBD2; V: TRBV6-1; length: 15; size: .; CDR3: CASSQLAGRNNEQFF; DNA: TGTGCCAGCAGTCAACTAGCGGGGCGAAACAATGAGCAGTTCTTC
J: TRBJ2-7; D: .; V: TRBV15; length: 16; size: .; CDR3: CATSRDRTGSSYEQYF; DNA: TGTGCCACCAGCAGAGATAGGACGGGTAGCTCCTACGAGCAGTACTTC
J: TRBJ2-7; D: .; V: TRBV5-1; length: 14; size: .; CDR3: CASSLYLVGYEQYF; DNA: TGCGCCAGCAGCTTGTATCTAGTGGGCTACGAGCAGTACTTC
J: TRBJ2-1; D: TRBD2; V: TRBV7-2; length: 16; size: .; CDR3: CASSLALAGGNLEQFF; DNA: TGTGCCAGCAGCTTAGCCCTAGCGGGAGGGAATCTTGAGCAGTTCTTC
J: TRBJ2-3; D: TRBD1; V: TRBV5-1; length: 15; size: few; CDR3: CASSPGQGLGDTQYF; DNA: TGCGCCAGCAGCCCCGGACAGGGTTTAGGAGATACGCAGTATTTT
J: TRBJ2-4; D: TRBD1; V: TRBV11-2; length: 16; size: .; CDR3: CASRGYRGLTKNIQYF; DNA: TGTGCCAGCAGGGGGTACAGGGGGTTGACCAAAAACATTCAGTACTTC
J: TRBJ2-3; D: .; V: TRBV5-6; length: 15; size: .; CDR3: CASSRDGTTSDTQYF; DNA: TGTGCCAGCAGCCGGGACGGGACAACCAGCGATACGCAGTATTTT
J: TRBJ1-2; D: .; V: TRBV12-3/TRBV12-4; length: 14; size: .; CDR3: CASSLRGEAGGYTF; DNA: TGTGCCAGCAGTTTGAGGGGGGAAGCTGGTGGCTACACCTTC
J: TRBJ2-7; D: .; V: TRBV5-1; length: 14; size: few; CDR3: CASSAQGRTYEQYF; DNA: TGCGCCAGCAGCGCTCAAGGACGGACCTACGAGCAGTACTTC
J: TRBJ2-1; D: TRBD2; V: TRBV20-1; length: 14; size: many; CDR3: CSAVEASGNNEQFF; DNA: TGCAGTGCGGTGGAGGCTAGCGGGAACAATGAGCAGTTCTTC
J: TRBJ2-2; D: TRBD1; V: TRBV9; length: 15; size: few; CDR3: CASSEDRGYTGELFF; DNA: TGTGCCAGCAGCGAAGACAGGGGTTACACCGGGGAGCTGTTTTTT
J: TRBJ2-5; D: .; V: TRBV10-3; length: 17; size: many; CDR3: CAISDGYTTWDQETQYF; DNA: TGTGCCATCAGTGACGGATACACCACGTGGGACCAAGAGACCCAGTACTTC
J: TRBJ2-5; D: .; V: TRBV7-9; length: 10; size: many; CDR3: CASSLETQYF; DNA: TGTGCCAGCAGCTTAGAGACCCAGTACTTC
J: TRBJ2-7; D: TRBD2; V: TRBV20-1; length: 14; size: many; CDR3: CSARGLAETYEQYF; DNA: TGCAGTGCCCGGGGACTAGCGGAAACCTACGAGCAGTACTTC
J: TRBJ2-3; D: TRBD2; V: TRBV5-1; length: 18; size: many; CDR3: CASGGSGSSLSSTDTQYF; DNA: TGCGCCAGCGGGGGTAGCGGGAGCTCATTATCTAGCACAGATACGCAGTATTTT
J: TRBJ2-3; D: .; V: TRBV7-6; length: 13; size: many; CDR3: CASSLDRVNTQYF; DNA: TGTGCCAGCAGCTTAGATCGGGTCAATACGCAGTATTTT
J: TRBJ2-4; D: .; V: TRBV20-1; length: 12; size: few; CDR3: CSARGMGNIQYF; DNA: TGCAGTGCTAGAGGAATGGGGAACATTCAGTACTTC
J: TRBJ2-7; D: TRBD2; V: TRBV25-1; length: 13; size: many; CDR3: CASTPSGSYEQYF; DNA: TGTGCCAGCACCCCTAGCGGGAGTTACGAGCAGTACTTC